One sample yielded the 25 T cell receptor beta chains listed below, sequenced in a study of blood T cell repertoires in COVID-19. TCRdb keeps only in-frame clones here, not all; method: immunoSEQ multiplex PCR. The data contain some 96,000 clones, 80% of them singletons. Input material: peripheral blood. These receptors originate from a man in his 70s with active or convalescent COVID-19.

This chain uses TRBV6-6 with TRBJ1-3, with a weak D call TRBD1 (6 bases). The CDR3 consists of 17 residues. V was pared by 5 bases and J by 2 bases, with 19 bases between. Germline V gives CDR1 MNHNY, CDR2 SVGAGI (reference sequence). CDR3 DNA: TGTGCCAGCAGTCCGCGTCGGACAGCCGCTACTGGAAACACCATATATTTT. Amino acid sequence: CASSPRRTAATGNTIYF.

The table lists this clone with a count of one. The chain links TRBV11-2 to TRBJ1-4, with a weak D call TRBD1 (6 bases). From germline, CDR1 is SGHAT and CDR2 FQNNGV. V gave up 4 bases and J gave up 4 bases, with 16 bases separating them. The CDR3 spans 16 residues. In nucleotides, the CDR3 is TGTGCCAGCAGCTCCCTAGGGGGGGCTTATAATGAAAAACTGTTTTTT. It codes for CASSSLGGAYNEKLFF.

V gene TRBV7-2 combines with J gene TRBJ2-3; D may be TRBD1 (6 bases). V shed 1 base and J shed 1 base, with 9 bases lying between them. The germline CDR1 and CDR2 sequences are SGHTA and FQGNSA. The CDR3 is 15 amino acids. In DNA, the CDR3 is TGTGCCAGCAGCTTAGGGGGGCGAGGCACAGATACGCAGTATTTT. This sequence encodes CASSLGGRGTDTQYF.

For this clone: The same CDR3 also results from other DNA sequences found in this sample. The chain recombines TRBV5-6 with TRBJ1-1, with 7 bases matching TRBD1. The germline V gene encodes CDR1 SGHDT and CDR2 YYEEEE. This CDR3 is 13 amino acids long. The V gene end was trimmed by 4 bases and the J gene end by 6 bases; junction bases not matched to a gene: 6. The chain's CDR3 is CASSLHRGSEAFF. The CDR3 DNA sequence: TGTGCCAGCAGCCTCCACAGGGGCTCTGAAGCTTTCTTT. Drawing the rest from reference TRBV5-6 and TRBJ1-1, the complete variable domain is DAGVTQSPTHLIKTRGQQVTLRCSPKSGHDTVSWYQQALGQGPQFIFQYYEEEERQRGNFPDRFSGHQFPNYSSELNVNALLLGDSALYLCASSLHRGSEAFFGQGTRLTVV.

This chain connects TRBV6-2 or TRBV6-3 to TRBJ2-2, with D maybe TRBD1 (6 bases). The germline V gene has CDR1 MNHEY and CDR2 SVGEGT. The V gene lost 1 base and the J gene lost 5 bases, with 11 bases spanning the gap. This CDR3 spans 15 amino acids. The CDR3 is CASSYLPQGTGELFF. CDR3 DNA: TGTGCCAGCAGTTACTTGCCCCAGGGGACCGGGGAGCTGTTTTTT.

This chain joins TRBV18 and TRBJ2-1; 10 bases fit TRBD2. Germline V gene lookup returns CDR1 KGHSH and CDR2 LQKENI. The CDR3 consists of 15 residues. The V segment lost 6 bases and the J segment 0 bases; nucleotides outside the gene matches: 2. CDR3 protein: CASSSSGSSYNEQFF. CDR3 DNA: TGTGCCAGCTCCTCTAGCGGGAGCTCCTACAATGAGCAGTTCTTC.

This sequence joins TRBV19 and TRBJ2-1, with D hard to call. V was trimmed by 4 bases and J by 1 base, leaving 14 bases between them. The CDR3 sequence is 16 residues long. The germline gives CDR1 LNHDA, CDR2 SQIVND (reference sequence). The CDR3 is CASSTIIGPSYNEQFF. The CDR3 DNA follows: TGTGCCAGTAGTACAATCATTGGCCCGTCCTACAATGAGCAGTTCTTC. The variable domain in full, completed from reference TRBV19 and TRBJ2-1, reads DGGITQSPKYLFRKEGQNVTLSCEQNLNHDAMYWYRQDPGQGLRLIYYSQIVNDFQKGDIAEGYSVSREKKESFPLTVTSAQKNPTAFYLCASSTIIGPSYNEQFFGPGTRLTVL.

The V call is TRBV20-1, the J call TRBJ1-1; 9 nucleotides line up with TRBD1. The CDR3 has 15 amino acids. Trimming at V came to 3 bases and at J to 4 bases, leaving 9 bases not matched to a gene. CDR1 is DFQATT, CDR2 SNEGSKA, per germline (reference sequence). The CDR3 reads CSASLWGQGLTEAFF. The DNA for the CDR3 is TGCAGTGCTAGTCTCTGGGGACAGGGCCTCACTGAAGCTTTCTTT.

This chain's CDR3 is CAWSRQGQRGNQPQHF. The DNA for the CDR3 is TGTGCCTGGAGCCGACAGGGTCAGAGGGGCAATCAGCCCCAGCATTTT. V gene TRBV30 combines with J gene TRBJ1-5; 7 bases map to TRBD1. Germline loops: CDR1 GTSNPN, CDR2 SVGIG (reference sequence). V shed 3 bases and J 2 bases; nucleotides not matched to a gene: 10. CDR3 size: 16 residues.

This chain joins TRBV7-8 and TRBJ1-5, with TRBD1 matching over 8 bases. The V gene's germline CDR1 is SGHVS and CDR2 FQNEAQ. The trim removed 5 bases at V and 6 bases at J, leaving 15 bases unmatched. This CDR3 is 17 amino acids long. The CDR3: CASSPGMGQVDFQPQHF. CDR3 nucleotides: TGTGCCAGCAGCCCAGGGATGGGACAGGTGGATTTTCAGCCCCAGCATTTT.

The chain recombines TRBV7-3 with TRBJ2-1, with a possible D match to TRBD1 (5 bases). Germline-derived CDR1 and CDR2 are SGHTA and FQGTGA. V lost 2 bases and J 4 bases, leaving 6 bases between the germline ends. This CDR3 region has 13 residues. The CDR3 sequence is CASSLDSYNEQFF. For the CDR3, the DNA is TGTGCCAGCAGCTTAGACAGTTACAATGAGCAGTTCTTC.

The table lists this clone with a few counts. CDR3 nucleotide sequence: TGCGCCAGCAGCCGGCAGGGTATTAATTCACCCCTCCACTTT. It specifies CASSRQGINSPLHF. V usage is TRBV5-1 and J usage is TRBJ1-6; D is possibly TRBD1 (5 bases). CDR1 and CDR2 (germline): SGHRS, YFSETQ. The CDR3 runs to 14 residues. V lost 4 bases to trimming and J lost 6 bases, with 11 bases between them.

In this sample, this clone turned up a few times. The gene calls are TRBV9 and TRBJ1-5, with D unresolved. V was pared by 1 base and J by 3 bases, with 8 bases between. Germline CDR1 and CDR2: SGDLS and YYNGEE. The CDR3 spans 14 residues. CDR3 loop: CASSVSPDNQPQHF. The CDR3 DNA reads TGTGCCAGCAGCGTATCCCCAGACAATCAGCCCCAGCATTTT.

The table lists this clone with a count of one. The chain carries TRBV18 and TRBJ2-1, with TRBD2 matching over 8 bases. V gave up 3 bases and J gave up 9 bases; unmatched junction bases: 10. Per germline, CDR1 KGHSH and CDR2 LQKENI. The CDR3 has 15 residues. This CDR3 is CASSPRAGENPEQFF. The CDR3 region has the DNA TGTGCCAGCTCACCCAGAGCGGGAGAAAACCCTGAGCAGTTCTTC.

The chain combines TRBV5-1 with TRBJ1-1; no firm D call. The CDR3 is made up of 14 amino acids. V gave up 0 bases and J gave up 4 bases, with 10 bases separating them. CDR1 and CDR2 (germline): SGHRS, YFSETQ. CDR3 coding DNA: TGCGCCAGCAGCTTGGAGGTGGGCCGCACTGAAGCTTTCTTT. Translating gives CASSLEVGRTEAFF.

The rearrangement joins TRBV7-9 to TRBJ2-7, with no clear D. Germline V gives CDR1 SEHNR, CDR2 FQNEAQ (reference sequence). V was cut by 5 bases and J by 6 bases, with 14 bases left in between. The CDR3 spans 13 residues. The CDR3 region is CASSQTTLGEQYF. DNA of the CDR3: TGTGCCAGCAGCCAGACGACTCTAGGCGAGCAGTACTTC.

This chain connects TRBV6-2 or TRBV6-3 to TRBJ2-3, with TRBD2 matching 8 bases. CDR3 length: 14 residues. The germline CDR1 and CDR2 sequences are MNHEY and SVGEGT. The trim removed 4 bases at V and 5 bases at J, leaving 5 bases unmatched. CDR3 sequence (DNA): TGTGCCAGCAGTTTATCCGGGGGGGAAGATACGCAGTATTTT. Protein: CASSLSGGEDTQYF.

The genes are TRBV5-4 and TRBJ1-1; tentative D call: TRBD1 (6 bases). This CDR3 has 16 residues. CDR1 and CDR2 (germline): SGHNT, YYREEE (reference sequence). Trimming left V 4 bases short and J 1 base short, with 17 bases between. CDR3 sequence: CASSLAWGTTNTEAFF. The CDR3 DNA sequence: TGTGCCAGCAGCCTTGCTTGGGGGACAACGAACACTGAAGCTTTCTTT.

The gene calls are TRBV4-2 and TRBJ2-5; D is possibly TRBD1 (7 bases). Looked up from germline, CDR1 is LGHNA and CDR2 is YNFKEQ. Between the trimmed V and J ends, which lost 3 bases and 3 bases, there was a span of 20 bases. The CDR3 has 17 amino acids. The DNA of the CDR3 is TGTGCCAGCAGCCAGGGGACAGATAGGGGGGCTAAAGAGACCCAGTACTTC. This codes for CASSQGTDRGAKETQYF.

V is TRBV5-5 and J is TRBJ2-1, with a weak D call TRBD2 (6 bases). The V gene's germline CDR1 is SGHKS and CDR2 YYEKEE (reference sequence). The CDR3 has 17 amino acids. V shed 0 bases and J shed 4 bases, with 17 bases lying between them. The CDR3 nucleotides are TGTGCCAGCAGCTTGGAGCTCGCGGGGTTCCTTTACAATGAGCAGTTCTTC. Translating gives CASSLELAGFLYNEQFF.

V gene TRBV15 combines with J gene TRBJ1-1, with no clear D. This CDR3 is built from 15 residues. From germline, CDR1 is LNHNV and CDR2 YYDKDF (reference sequence). V shed 0 bases and J shed 8 bases, with 16 bases lying between them. Written as DNA, the CDR3 is TGTGCCACCAGCAGAGATGGGGTCGCGGGGTCAGAAGCTTTCTTT. This encodes CATSRDGVAGSEAFF.

V and J are TRBV14 and TRBJ2-1; 9 nucleotides agree with TRBD2. This CDR3 region has 15 residues. The V segment lost 3 bases and the J segment 4 bases; nucleotides outside the gene matches: 4. Germline CDR1 and CDR2: SGHDN and FVKESK. In DNA form, the CDR3 reads TGTGCCAGCAGCCATCGGACTAGCGCGTACAATGAGCAGTTCTTC. Translating it yields CASSHRTSAYNEQFF.

The J gene is TRBJ1-1, the V gene TRBV4-3; D is uncertain. Trimming took 3 bases from V and 2 from J, leaving 10 bases between them. Germline CDR1 is LGHNA and CDR2 is YSLEER. This CDR3 has 14 residues. Here the CDR3 reads CASSHHGFNTEAFF. CDR3 in DNA: TGCGCCAGCAGCCATCACGGGTTTAACACTGAAGCTTTCTTT.

The CDR3 sequence: CASSRGGSGRVPGKEQFF. The CDR3 region has the DNA TGTGCCAGCAGCCGGGGGGGTAGCGGGAGGGTACCAGGAAAGGAGCAGTTCTTC. V usage is TRBV11-2 and J usage is TRBJ2-1, with TRBD2 matching over 11 bases. The V segment lost 5 bases and the J segment 10 bases; nucleotides outside the gene matches: 19. Per the germline V gene, CDR1 is SGHAT and CDR2 is FQNNGV. The CDR3 consists of 18 residues.

The chain uses TRBV4-1 and TRBJ1-3, with no clear D. Trimming shortened V by 2 bases and J by 7 bases, and 15 bases separated the two germline ends. This CDR3 comprises 15 residues. Germline lookup yields CDR1 MGHRA and CDR2 YSYEKL. CDR3 coding DNA: TGCGCCAGCAGCCAACAGTTCCAAAGTGGCAACACCATATATTTT. Translated, it gives CASSQQFQSGNTIYF.